The entry that follows covers one T cell receptor beta chain sequence. The data originate from a study of blood T cell repertoires in COVID-19. Method: immunoSEQ multiplex PCR; TCRdb's copy keeps in-frame clones and lacks some. Of 150,000 to 200,000 clones listed, 82% are singletons. Trimming at V came to 4 bases and at J to 4 bases, leaving 13 bases not matched to a gene. Germline values: CDR1 SGHTS, CDR2 YDEGEE. This CDR3 has 18 amino acids. The receptor was derived from an older woman with acute COVID-19. Sequenced input: PBMCs or T cells enriched from blood (not recorded which). The genes are TRBV5-8 and TRBJ2-1; TRBD2 matches 11 bases. CDR3 sequence: CASSVTGTSGLLYNEQFF. As DNA, the CDR3 is TGTGCCAGCAGCGTTACCGGGACTAGCGGTCTCCTATACAATGAGCAGTTCTTC.